This TCR beta chain was sequenced for a study of cytomegalovirus exposure and HLA in healthy donors. On the study more broadly: The 120 or so validation repertoires, a later analysis reported, used the same platform as the approximately 700 first-cohort repertoires. Study-level results: With high specificity and sensitivity, the classifier reportedly diagnosed cytomegalovirus status. Among TCR beta chains, those listed as cytomegalovirus-associated numbered over 150.

Libraries were prepared by immunoSEQ multiplex PCR; TCRdb keeps only in-frame clonotypes and omits some of them. The table lists 150,000 to 200,000 clones, 84% of them singletons. The donors were members of the validation cohort comprising about 130 subjects, separate from the roughly 680-subject first cohort. Of note for this clone: Its antigen is still unknown.

V was pared by 7 bases and J by 5 bases, with 9 bases of the junction left unmatched. The CDR3 has 14 residues. Germline values: CDR1 MDHEN, CDR2 SYDVKM. Sequencing used PBMCs. This sequence originates from a man in his thirties or forties in good health and CMV-seropositive. The V gene is TRBV28, the J gene TRBJ2-5; 8 nucleotides line up with TRBD2. The CDR3 DNA sequence: TGTGCCAGCACCGTTCCGGGAGGGTCGGAGACCCAGTACTTC. Protein product: CASTVPGGSETQYF. The whole variable domain, remainder taken from reference TRBV28 and TRBJ2-5, is DVKVTQSSRYLVKRTGEKVFLECVQDMDHENMFWYRQDPGLGLRLIYFSYDVKMKEKGDIPEGYSVSREKKERFSLILESASTNQTSMYLCASTVPGGSETQYFGPGTRLLVL.